The clone carrying this TCR beta chain was observed a single time. Its antigen is not known. PCR amplification relied on 60 Vbeta primers (plus 13 Jbeta primers). Sequencing was performed with immunoSEQ multiplex PCR; in TCRdb, only in-frame clones are kept and a portion is missing. The table includes 180,000 or so clones, about four fifths detected once. Participants comprised healthy donors of bone marrow. The trim removed 6 bases at V and 5 bases at J, leaving 6 bases unmatched. This CDR3 is built from 14 residues. Germline V gene data show CDR1 as MNHNS and CDR2 as SASEGT. This specimen comes from a study of cytomegalovirus exposure and HLA in healthy donors. Study-wide results and caveats: Judged likely to be a sequencing artifact was a cluster of highly shared sequence variants. With later analysis, a missense DCLRE1C variant became linked to TCR beta V- and J-gene trimming. Cytomegalovirus association was assigned to about 150 TCR beta chains.

This sequence was found in a woman in her thirties in good health and CMV-seronegative. This rearrangement joins TRBV6-1 to TRBJ1-1; 10 bases agree with TRBD1. The sequenced sample was PBMCs. Written as DNA, the CDR3 is TGTGCCAGCAGCCTCGGGACAGGGGTAACTGAAGCTTTCTTT. It is translated as CASSLGTGVTEAFF.